These 16 T cell receptor beta chains were all obtained from the same sample, sequenced in a study of T-cell reconstitution after alpha-beta-depleted transplantation in children. Unique molecular identifiers were incorporated into the prepared TCRbeta library. Via MiXCR, TCRdb re-called the PCR reads, giving one row per CDR3 protein. This table has 440,000 or so distinct CDR3 sequences, over 40% appearing once. Sequences were derived from PBMCs, sampled before TCRalphabeta/CD19-depleted stem cell transplant. The receptor source for this set is a girl between 2 and 10 years old with aplastic anemia, due to receive a stem cell transplant.

This clonotype has a count of ten or more. The rearrangement uses TRBV28 and TRBJ2-7; possible D gene TRBD2, 6 bases. Germline V gene data show CDR1 as MDHEN and CDR2 as SYDVKM. The V and J ends lost 6 bases and 6 bases respectively, with 12 bases between them. The CDR3 has 12 residues. The DNA for the CDR3 is TGTGCCAGCAGCCCCCGGGGACTCGAGCAGTACTTC. Encoded protein: CASSPRGLEQYF.

The V call is TRBV15, the J call TRBJ1-5; D uncertain. CDR1 and CDR2 (germline): LNHNV, YYDKDF (reference sequence). With 0 bases removed from V and 1 base from J, the gap between germline ends came to 7 bases. The CDR3 has 15 amino acids. The CDR3 is CATSREDGSNQPQHF. CDR3 nucleotide sequence: TGTGCCACCAGCAGAGAAGACGGAAGCAATCAGCCCCAGCATTTT.

V usage is TRBV29-1 and J usage is TRBJ2-5, with D unclear. Trimming stripped 7 bases from V and 5 bases from J, with 14 bases between. Germline CDR1 is SQVTM and CDR2 is ANQGSEA. CDR3 length: 12 amino acids. The CDR3 DNA sequence: TGCAGCGCCCGAACTAACCTTGAGACCCAGTACTTC. Translated: CSARTNLETQYF.

The chain combines TRBV20-1 with TRBJ2-2; tentative D call: TRBD1 (6 bases). Germline values: CDR1 DFQATT, CDR2 SNEGSKA (reference sequence). With 6 bases removed from V and 3 bases from J, the gap between germline ends came to 17 bases. The CDR3 is 15 amino acids. DNA for the CDR3: TGCAGTGCGCAACCCACAGGGTTCCACACCGGGGAGCTGTTTTTT. Translating gives CSAQPTGFHTGELFF.

As regards this clonotype: This may be a read error: a much more frequent sequence differs by one nucleotide. V is TRBV12-3 or TRBV12-4 and J is TRBJ2-2; 10 nucleotides match TRBD2. The CDR3 length is 15 residues. CDR3 protein: CASGLGLAKTGELFF. In DNA, the CDR3 is TGTGCCAGCGGCTTGGGACTAGCGAAGACCGGGGAGCTGTTTTTT.

The gene calls are TRBV5-4 and TRBJ1-1, with D uncertain. The CDR3 is 16 residues long. CDR1 is SGHNT and CDR2 is YYREEE in the germline V gene (reference sequence). V lost 4 bases, J lost 0 bases, and 16 bases lay in between. The CDR3 DNA reads as TGTGCCAGCAGCCGGCCAGAAGTGGAAGTGAACACTGAAGCTTTCTTT. The encoded protein is CASSRPEVEVNTEAFF.

This sequence joins TRBV28 and TRBJ1-1; D unclear. The CDR3 runs 13 residues. CDR1 is MDHEN and CDR2 is SYDVKM in the germline V gene. With 8 bases removed from V and 0 bases from J, the gap between germline ends came to 10 bases. CDR3 protein: CASLGPMNTEAFF. The CDR3 DNA follows: TGTGCCAGCCTTGGACCCATGAACACTGAAGCTTTCTTT.

Many counts were recorded for this clonotype. V gene TRBV20-1 combines with J gene TRBJ2-7, with 13 bases matching TRBD2. The CDR3 loop spans 15 amino acids. Germline V gene lookup returns CDR1 DFQATT and CDR2 SNEGSKA (reference sequence). J was trimmed by 11 bases and V by 6 bases; bases with no gene match: 16. In DNA, the CDR3 is TGCAGTGCGGAGGACGCCGGGACTAGCGGGAAAGCTGAGTACTTC. Its protein product is CSAEDAGTSGKAEYF.

The chain has TRBV11-2 and TRBJ2-1; the D is unclear. Germline V lookup: CDR1 SGHAT, CDR2 FQNNGV. This CDR3 is 13 amino acids long. V lost 5 bases and J lost 6, with 11 bases in between. CDR3 DNA: TGTGCCAGCAGCCGAACCCAAGTCAATGAGCAGTTCTTC. This codes for CASSRTQVNEQFF.

This sequence joins TRBV4-1 and TRBJ2-3; D possibly matches TRBD1 or TRBD2 (7 bases each). Germline V gene data show CDR1 as MGHRA and CDR2 as YSYEKL. The CDR3 totals 17 residues. V gave up 3 bases and J gave up 5 bases, with 21 bases separating them. The CDR3 DNA reads as TGCGCCAGCAGCCAGCCGCCCCAGGGGGGGACGAAAGATACGCAGTATTTT. This sequence encodes CASSQPPQGGTKDTQYF.

Concerning this clonotype: One junction end disagrees with the germline gene, perhaps due to a read error. The V call is TRBV2, the J call TRBJ2-7; 8 bases align to TRBD1. The CDR3 sequence is 18 residues long. Germline V lookup: CDR1 SNHLY, CDR2 FYNNEI. The CDR3 coding sequence is TGTGCCAGGAGTGGGGGGCAGGGGGCGGATCCGGGTCTCTACGAGCAGTACTTC. It translates to CARSGGQGADPGLYEQYF.

The rearrangement links TRBV5-1 to TRBJ2-5; D not resolved. The V gene's germline CDR1 is SGHRS and CDR2 YFSETQ. Trimming took 4 bases from V and 1 from J, leaving 11 bases between them. This CDR3 is built from 14 residues. The CDR3 loop is CASSHGRLQETQYF. The DNA for the CDR3 is TGCGCCAGCAGCCACGGACGGCTCCAAGAGACCCAGTACTTC.

This chain joins TRBV7-9 and TRBJ2-7, with D possibly called TRBD1 or TRBD2 (6 bases each). CDR1 and CDR2 (germline): SEHNR, FQNEAQ (reference sequence). Trimming pared 5 bases from V and 6 bases from J, leaving 26 bases between. There are 17 residues in the CDR3. The CDR3, as DNA: TGTGCCAGCAGCGGCTCTTGGGGGGCAGGGAGGATTACCGAGCAGTACTTC. This encodes CASSGSWGAGRITEQYF.

The genes are TRBV5-1 and TRBJ2-5, with D perhaps TRBD1 or TRBD2 (5 bases each). Germline CDR1 SGHRS, CDR2 YFSETQ. The CDR3 is 15 amino acids. Trimming stripped 5 bases from V and 5 bases from J, with 19 bases between. The CDR3 DNA follows: TGCGCCAGCAGTTTTGGGACGGACCTTCGGGAGACCCAGTACTTC. It translates to CASSFGTDLRETQYF.

This clonotype was seen a few times. This may be a read error: a much more frequent sequence differs by one nucleotide. The rearrangement joins TRBV4-2 to TRBJ2-7, with D hard to call. The CDR3 covers 13 residues. Trimming left V 4 bases short and J 2 bases short, with 9 bases between. Germline CDR1 LGHNA, CDR2 YNFKEQ. CDR3 sequence (DNA): TGTGCCAGCAGCCCGAGACTCCCCTACGAGCAGTACTTC. Encoded protein: CASSPRLPYEQYF.

This clonotype was observed a few times. This CDR3 reads CASSQDLGGELFF. CDR3 in DNA: TGCGCCAGCAGCCAAGATCTAGGCGGGGAGCTGTTTTTT. This chain joins TRBV4-3 and TRBJ2-2; D ambiguous. The CDR3 is made up of 13 amino acids. From germline, CDR1 is LGHNA and CDR2 YSLEER. V was shortened by 0 bases and J by 7 bases, with 6 bases between the two germline ends.